The clone carrying this TCR beta chain was observed a single time. Authors' analysis steps: Amplification of reference gene primers provided the estimated nucleated cell counts. Libraries were prepared by immunoSEQ multiplex PCR; TCRdb keeps only in-frame clonotypes and omits some of them. The V and J calls and the clone size are those of that table, but D and trimming were determined from the DNA. The data contain around 86,000 clones, around 84% of them singletons. With V trimmed by 5 bases and J by 0 bases, 10 bases remained unmatched. Germline V CDR1 and CDR2: MDHEN, SYDVKM. The length of the CDR3 is 18 residues. The sample comes from a study of blood T cell repertoires in COVID-19.

The V call is TRBV28, the J call TRBJ2-7, with 13 bases fitting TRBD2. This receptor was obtained from a human donor in a cohort sampled during active COVID-19. The sample comprised peripheral blood. The CDR3 coding sequence is TGTGCCAGCAGTCCCGGACTAGCGGGAGTTTTTCTCTCCTACGAGCAGTACTTC. This gives the protein CASSPGLAGVFLSYEQYF. Full variable domain (remainder filled in from reference TRBV28 and TRBJ2-7): DVKVTQSSRYLVKRTGEKVFLECVQDMDHENMFWYRQDPGLGLRLIYFSYDVKMKEKGDIPEGYSVSREKKERFSLILESASTNQTSMYLCASSPGLAGVFLSYEQYFGPGTRLTVT.